Sequencing of this T cell receptor (beta chain) was carried out in a study of shared clonotypes between healthy human individuals. Sequenced by immunoSEQ multiplex PCR; TCRdb stores in-frame clones only, minus some. The table lists about a million clones, roughly 70% of them singletons, with approximately 1.5% in the top ten. The germline V gene encodes CDR1 SNHLY and CDR2 FYNNEI. The V end was cut by 3 bases, the J end by 3 bases, with 11 bases between. The CDR3 spans 14 residues. Sequencing used memory CD4+ T cells sorted from blood. Subset defined: CD45RA-negative fraction. The rearrangement links TRBV2 to TRBJ1-2; D may be TRBD1 (5 bases). The receptor comes from a man younger than 30 in good health. The DNA for the CDR3 is TGTGCCAGCAGTGAGGCAGGGAGGGACTATGGCTACACCTTC. Translated, it gives CASSEAGRDYGYTF.